This TCR beta chain was sequenced for a study of T cell changes during pregnancy in multiple sclerosis. This clone has a handful of counts. CDR1 and CDR2 (germline): PRHDT, FYEKMQ (reference sequence). This CDR3 has 14 residues. Trimming took off 1 base at V and 1 base at J, with 7 bases between the two ends. The data were produced by immunoSEQ multiplex PCR, yet TCRdb's version contains in-frame clones alone and is incomplete. This table has some 10,000 clones, more than 85% appearing once. This receptor was taken from a female donor in good health, enrolled as a control in a pregnancy study. This sample comprised CD8+ T cells from peripheral blood mononuclear cells, obtained in the first trimester of pregnancy. The chain uses TRBV13 and TRBJ2-5; D not certain. The CDR3 coding sequence is TGTGCCAGCAGCTTAGTAGAAACCCAAGAGACCCAGTACTTC. Encoded protein: CASSLVETQETQYF.